This T cell receptor beta chain appears in the sequencing data of a study of Ad26.COV2.S vaccination and SARS-CoV-2 variants. Sequencing used immunoSEQ multiplex PCR; TCRdb keeps in-frame clones, though not all of them. The top ten clones hold over 4.5% of a sample with 180,000 or so clones, approximately 90% of them seen once. CDR1 MNHEY and CDR2 SVGAGI come from the germline V gene. J gave up 6 bases and V 7 bases, and 10 bases lay outside the gene matches. CDR3 size: 15 residues. The sequence was obtained from a human donor who had recovered from COVID-19. The rearrangement uses TRBV6-5 and TRBJ1-5; 9 bases map to TRBD1. The sample was peripheral blood, taken after recovery from COVID-19. In nucleotides, the CDR3 is TGTGCCAGCATGGGACAGGGAAGGGTGGCTCAGCCCCAGCATTTT. Its translation: CASMGQGRVAQPQHF.